This T cell receptor (beta chain) was recovered during a study of identical twins (dated by TCRdb to 2016 to 2017). In terms of the full investigation: The study deep-sequenced TCR alpha and beta repertoires from monozygotic twins, unrelated adults of various ages and cord blood to test whether fetal clonotypes persist. To rule out contamination, the twin experiments were replicated at different times with different library preparation protocols. The paper as a whole reports these results and caveats: A weaker excess of twin sharing was found in beta out-of-frame sequences because the signal-to-noise ratio was lowered by fewer shared sequences. Fewer insertions were carried by abundant cord blood beta clonotypes, a similar but weaker trend appeared in young adult naive repertoires, and no such trend appeared in memory repertoires. Because the same donors could not be followed over many years, the conclusions depended on cross-sectional statistical analysis. Compared with coincidental sharing between unrelated individuals, out-of-frame TCR alpha sequences shared between twins had an excess of sequences with low generation probability. In monozygotic twins, recombination models systematically underestimated out-of-frame TCR alpha sharing, but the models matched the sharing seen between unrelated individuals. Zero-insertion analyses could be partly confounded by invariant T cells such as MAIT and iNKT, although diverse VJ usage argued against such confounding for most clonotypes.

The CDR3 runs 14 residues from the cysteine to the phenylalanine. CDR3 DNA only is kept here, 42 bases in frame from base 1. From a lookup of the germline V gene (reference sequence), CDR1 and CDR2 are LGHDT and YNNKEL. The germline V and J ends show losses of 1 base and 4 bases respectively, and no gene match explains 3 bases of the junction. This clonotype was picked up many times. The antigen this receptor binds is unknown. Base qualities are missing; no much larger clone stands one base away. The library was prepared using 5' RACE. TCRdb lists the instrument as Illumina HiSeq 2000. Template switching added a universal primer binding site, and the final cDNA carried a unique molecular identifier that allowed TCR cDNA molecules to be counted accurately. Specific primers in the conserved constant-segment region were used to synthesize first-strand cDNA for TCR alpha and beta chains. To control for contamination, every cDNA library was double barcoded, receiving both a SMART-Mk sample barcode and Illumina barcodes. TruSeq adapter sequences, together with Illumina sample barcodes, were added in two successive PCR steps. Sequencing of the TCR alpha and beta cDNA libraries was done on the Illumina HiSeq platform using custom primers. The authors processed their data as follows. MiGEC processed the raw reads to extract unique molecular identifiers, while MiXCR was used to determine the CDR3 positions. Recombination models were inferred per individual with the repgenHMM and IGoR tools using an EM algorithm. Shared clonotypes were analyzed with the tcR package in R, and sharing was normalized by the product of cloneset sizes. Out-of-frame nonproductive sequences were analyzed to study raw recombination free of thymic and clonal selection effects. TCRdb passed the public sequencing reads through fastp at Q25 and MiXCR, retaining productive beta sequences. Records with the same CDR3 protein are collapsed into one entry carrying the most frequent genes and DNA. What appears here as the V and J calls and clone size reflects TCRdb's work, not the paper's. The sample records around 160,000 distinct CDR3 sequences, under 4.5% of which are singletons. The ten most abundant clones make up approximately 7.6% of the sample.

Only healthy Caucasian donors were included. Miltenyi CD45RO+ enrichment and human naive T-cell isolation kits were used to isolate memory (CD45RO+) and naive T cells from PBMC. The sequencing input was memory T cells sorted from blood. Reading the label with the study, this specimen's cell subset or site is: CD45RO+ enriched T cells. The receptor was derived from a man aged 18 to 35 in good health. This sequence uses TRBV3-1 and TRBJ1-2; TRBD1 fits 7 bases in the junction. The CDR3 corresponds to CASSQGGQTYGYTF. At the DNA level, the sequence is TGTGCCAGCAGCCAAGGGGGACAGACCTATGGCTACACCTTC.